Listed here are 3 T cell receptor beta chains from one sample, sequenced in a study of beta chain features in type 1 diabetes. Expressed TCRB transcripts were sequenced, since all the RNA that had been isolated was reverse transcribed. Sequencing was performed with immunoSEQ multiplex PCR; in TCRdb, only in-frame clones are kept and a portion is missing. This sample has 450,000 or so clones, with about 10% found just once. Sequenced material: naive CD4+ T cells from blood. The receptors were gathered from a woman between 18 and 30 years old in good health.

Only a few counts were recorded for this clone. The chain links TRBV2 to TRBJ2-1; maybe TRBD1 (6 bases). Germline V gene sequence: CDR1 SNHLY, CDR2 FYNNEI. The CDR3 is 14 amino acids. Trimming took off 5 bases at V and 3 bases at J, with 11 bases between the two ends. The CDR3 protein is CASSPGGFYNEQFF. CDR3 nucleotide sequence: TGTGCCAGCAGTCCTGGGGGCTTCTACAATGAGCAGTTCTTC.

This clone appeared a few times. V and J are TRBV2 and TRBJ1-2, with TRBD1 matching over 7 bases. J gave up 8 bases and V 6 bases, and 12 bases lay outside the gene matches. The CDR3 runs to 14 residues. Germline loops: CDR1 SNHLY, CDR2 FYNNEI. The CDR3 DNA reads as TGTGCCAGCAGGGTACAGGGAAGGGGGCCCGGCTACACCTTC. This gives the protein CASRVQGRGPGYTF. The full variable domain, rest sourced from reference TRBV2 and TRBJ1-2, is EPEVTQTPSHQVTQMGQEVILRCVPISNHLYFYWYRQILGQKVEFLVSFYNNEISEKSEIFDDQFSVERPDGSNFTLKIRSTKLEDSAMYFCASRVQGRGPGYTFGSGTRLTVV.

Only a few counts were recorded for this clone. V and J are TRBV5-1 and TRBJ2-3; 12 bases match TRBD2. Trimming cost V 2 bases and J 5 bases; bases outside gene matches: 6. The germline gives CDR1 SGHRS, CDR2 YFSETQ. The CDR3 sequence is 16 residues long. The CDR3 nucleotides read TGCGCCAGCAGCTTCGGACTAGCGGGGAGGAAAGATACGCAGTATTTT. Its protein is CASSFGLAGRKDTQYF. The full variable domain, with the rest looked up from reference TRBV5-1 and TRBJ2-3, is KAGVTQTPRYLIKTRGQQVTLSCSPISGHRSVSWYQQTPGQGLQFLFEYFSETQRNKGNFPGRFSGRQFSNSRSEMNVSTLELGDSALYLCASSFGLAGRKDTQYFGPGTRLTVL.